This T cell receptor beta chain was sequenced in a study of OX40 agonist ivuxolimab in advanced cancers. Overall study: People who had prior anti-PD-1, anti-PD-L1 or anti-CTLA-4 therapy could take part, and around 43% had some. Study-level results: Low normalized T-cell clonal expansion was additionally recorded for some nonresponders. In the 0.1-3.0 mg/kg groups, partial responders showed among the lowest expansion.

Concerning this clone: What it recognizes is unknown.

Some clones are missing from TCRdb's copy, which holds only in-frame ones; the method was immunoSEQ multiplex PCR. The sample gives 27,000 or so clones, approximately 88% of which show up once; 22% is in the top ten. The sequence came from an adult with an advanced solid tumor such as melanoma, head and neck, liver or kidney cancer. The sequencing used CD4+ or CD8+ T cells sorted from blood, collected in a trial of the OX40 agonist ivuxolimab.

The CDR3 coding sequence is TGCGCCAGCACCGAGGAGGGAACTCCCTACGAGCAGTACTTC. This gives the protein CASTEEGTPYEQYF. This rearrangement joins TRBV10-2 to TRBJ2-7; tentatively, D is TRBD2 (6 bases). Trimming cost V 7 bases and J 2 bases, with 15 bases left between them. The germline CDR1 and CDR2 sequences are WSHSY and SAAADI. CDR3 size: 14 residues.